The clone carrying this TCR beta chain came up many times. TCR beta CDR3 regions were amplified from RNA transcripts. HTBI primers were the set used in a first-round RT-PCR of the TCR CDR3. In TCRdb, the multiplex PCR reads were re-called with MiXCR into one record per CDR3 protein. The sample has about half a million distinct CDR3 sequences; roughly 15% are singletons. Germline lookup yields CDR1 SQVTM and CDR2 ANQGSEA. Trimming at V came to 7 bases and at J to 0 bases, leaving 13 bases not matched to a gene. This CDR3 comprises 16 residues. This entry is derived from a study of T cells in Graves' hyperthyroidism and ophthalmopathy. Exclusions: uncontrolled infection, other autoimmune disease, pregnancy, lactation.

The sample consisted of blood. The TCR originated in a woman in her twenties or thirties with Graves' ophthalmopathy. V is TRBV29-1 and J is TRBJ2-5; 8 nucleotides align to TRBD2. CDR3 sequence: CSAVGGGLEYQETQYF. The CDR3 coding sequence is TGCAGCGCAGTAGGGGGGGGACTAGAATACCAAGAGACCCAGTACTTC.